Shown below are 23 T cell receptor beta chains from a single sample sequenced in a study of blood T cells in healthy people across ages. A sample-barcoded 5' primer and a J-beta primer mix were used in a second PCR of roughly 7 to 11 cycles. Each CDR3 protein gets one entry after TCRdb re-called the 5' RACE reads with MiXCR. Of approximately 800,000 distinct CDR3 sequences listed, roughly 26% are singletons. A further study also used this sample, focusing on T cells of mothers and their children.

Specimen: blood. These receptors were obtained from a boy between 10 and 17 years old in good health.

The count of this clonotype is one. The chain joins TRBV6-7 to TRBJ2-3; D is undetermined. TRBV6-7 is reported as an ORF; its role is uncertain. The CDR3 consists of 14 residues. The V and J ends lost 2 bases and 8 bases respectively, with 14 bases between them. For the CDR3, the DNA is TGTGCCAGCAGTTACCCGAGTCCACGGAGTACGCAGTATTTT. This gives the protein CASSYPSPRSTQYF.

Comments on this clonotype: This may stem from a read error, because a much larger clone lies one nucleotide away. Lacking the conserved final phenylalanine or tryptophan, this CDR3 likely reflects a read error. The rearrangement joins TRBV5-1 to TRBJ2-7; the D gene is possibly TRBD1 (6 bases). V lost 4 bases and J 3 bases, leaving 14 bases between the germline ends. The CDR3 spans 14 residues. Germline CDR1 and CDR2: SGHRS and YFSETQ. CDR3 nucleotide sequence: TGCGCCAGCAGCCAGGCAACGGACAGCTACGAGCAGTACATC. This translates into CASSQATDSYEQYI.

The genes are TRBV20-1 and TRBJ2-5; 8 bases are a match to TRBD2. Germline CDR1 is DFQATT and CDR2 is SNEGSKA (reference sequence). The CDR3 has 15 amino acids. V trimming: 3 bases; J trimming: 5 bases; junction bases outside the gene matches: 11. The CDR3 DNA follows: TGCAGTGCTAGTTTCCAGCGGGGGAATACTGAGACCCAGTACTTC. It encodes CSASFQRGNTETQYF.

This rearrangement joins TRBV29-1 to TRBJ1-5; the D is unclear. Germline V gene data show CDR1 as SQVTM and CDR2 as ANQGSEA. The CDR3 spans 13 residues. Trimming took 3 bases from V and 4 from J, leaving 10 bases between them. The CDR3 loop is CSVEGSGNQPQHF. CDR3 DNA sequence: TGCAGCGTTGAGGGGTCCGGGAATCAGCCCCAGCATTTT.

This clonotype appeared a single time. The gene calls are TRBV5-1 and TRBJ2-5; D gene unclear. Per the germline V gene, CDR1 is SGHRS and CDR2 is YFSETQ. The CDR3 is 15 amino acids. Trimming pared 2 bases from V and 4 bases from J, leaving 15 bases between. This chain's CDR3 is CASSFVHRDIETQYF. The CDR3 bases are TGCGCCAGCAGCTTCGTTCATAGGGATATAGAGACCCAGTACTTC.

The chain uses TRBV5-1 and TRBJ2-1; the D gene is possibly TRBD1 (5 bases). The end of the DNA aligns better with TRBJ2-7, so the J call may be wrong. The CDR3 length is 13 residues. In germline, CDR1 is SGHRS, CDR2 YFSETQ. The DNA of the CDR3 is TGCGCCAGCAGCTTTGCAAGGGGTTGGGAGCAGTACTTC. Its translation: CASSFARGWEQYF.

J is TRBJ1-5 and V is TRBV12-3 or TRBV12-4; no definite D call. The CDR3 contains 15 residues. V lost 6 bases to trimming and J lost 5 bases, with 17 bases between them. In DNA form, the CDR3 reads TGTGCCAGCAGCCATTCAGCCAGAACTCATCAGCCCCAGCATTTT. It codes for CASSHSARTHQPQHF.

The table lists this clonotype with a count of one. The chain uses TRBV9 and TRBJ1-2; 7 nucleotides match TRBD1. J gave up 1 base and V 4 bases, and 10 bases lay outside the gene matches. The germline CDR1 and CDR2 sequences are SGDLS and YYNGEE. This CDR3 contains 16 residues. The CDR3 loop reads CASSPHSGTDNYGYTF. The DNA of the CDR3 is TGTGCCAGCAGCCCCCACTCCGGGACAGATAACTATGGCTACACCTTC.

The chain has TRBV20-1 and TRBJ2-5; D gene ambiguous. Trimming took off 3 bases at V and 5 bases at J, with 10 bases between the two ends. Per the germline V gene, CDR1 is DFQATT and CDR2 is SNEGSKA (reference sequence). CDR3 length: 12 amino acids. The CDR3, as DNA: TGCAGTGCTAGTCGCGAACTGGAGACCCAGTACTTC. It yields the protein CSASRELETQYF.

This clonotype was seen only a few times. This chain links TRBV18 with TRBJ1-1, with 7 bases matching TRBD1. The V gene end was trimmed by 6 bases and the J gene end by 0 bases; junction bases not matched to a gene: 7. The CDR3 is 15 amino acids. Germline CDR1 KGHSH, CDR2 LQKENI. CDR3 in DNA: TGTGCCAGCTCCGAAAGGCAGGGGGTGAACACTGAAGCTTTCTTT. Amino acids: CASSERQGVNTEAFF.

The V gene is TRBV14, the J gene TRBJ1-1; 8 bases are a match to TRBD1. The CDR3 loop spans 14 amino acids. Germline-derived CDR1 and CDR2 are SGHDN and FVKESK. The J segment lost 10 bases and the V segment lost 3 bases, leaving 10 bases of the junction unmatched. For the CDR3, the DNA is TGTGCCAGCAGCCAGACAGGGGACACGGTGAGAGCTTTCTTT. Its translation is CASSQTGDTVRAFF.

This clonotype has only a few counts. J is TRBJ1-4 and V is TRBV12-5; D ambiguous. CDR3 length: 18 amino acids. V was pared by 0 bases and J by 8 bases, with 22 bases between. Germline assignment: CDR1 LGHNT and CDR2 FRNRAP. CDR3 DNA sequence: TGTGCTAGTGGTTTGGTACTTGGACGGATTAAAGCTGGGGAAAAACTGTTTTTT. The encoded protein is CASGLVLGRIKAGEKLFF.

This clonotype was observed a few times. This rearrangement joins TRBV5-1 to TRBJ2-1; a possible D gene is TRBD1 (6 bases). Trimming cost V 0 bases and J 14 bases, with 9 bases left between them. Germline V lookup: CDR1 SGHRS, CDR2 YFSETQ. The CDR3 spans 11 residues. The CDR3 sequence: CASSLDGTKFF. The CDR3, as DNA: TGCGCCAGCAGCTTGGATGGGACAAAGTTCTTC.

V is TRBV7-9 and J is TRBJ2-5; the D gene is possibly TRBD1 (6 bases). The V end lost 4 bases, the J end lost 3 bases, and 18 bases lay between the germline ends. The CDR3 runs to 16 residues. The germline CDR1 and CDR2 sequences are SEHNR and FQNEAQ (reference sequence). The CDR3 sequence is CASSSHREVGEETQYF. CDR3 coding DNA: TGTGCCAGCAGCTCCCACAGGGAAGTCGGCGAAGAGACCCAGTACTTC. The full variable domain, rest sourced from reference TRBV7-9 and TRBJ2-5, is DTGVSQNPRHKITKRGQNVTFRCDPISEHNRLYWYRQTLGQGPEFLTYFQNEAQLEKSRLLSDRFSAERPKGSFSTLEIQRTEQGDSAMYLCASSSHREVGEETQYFGPGTRLLVL.

The chain links TRBV11-2 to TRBJ1-4; D is possibly TRBD1 (6 bases). Germline V gene lookup returns CDR1 SGHAT and CDR2 FQNNGV. The CDR3 runs 14 residues. V was cut by 5 bases and J by 8 bases, with 15 bases left in between. The CDR3 region has the DNA TGTGCCAGCAGCCTACGACCCCAGGGGGAAAAACTGTTTTTT. This codes for CASSLRPQGEKLFF.

This CDR3 reads CASSKGPFGRDTQYF. The DNA of the CDR3 is TGCGCCAGCAGCAAGGGACCCTTTGGGCGTGATACGCAGTATTTT. This chain joins TRBV5-1 and TRBJ2-3; TRBD1 or TRBD2 may be the D gene (5 bases each). This CDR3 contains 15 residues. Germline loops: CDR1 SGHRS, CDR2 YFSETQ. V was shortened by 4 bases and J by 6 bases, with 18 bases between the two germline ends. Full variable domain (rest looked up from reference TRBV5-1 and TRBJ2-3): KAGVTQTPRYLIKTRGQQVTLSCSPISGHRSVSWYQQTPGQGLQFLFEYFSETQRNKGNFPGRFSGRQFSNSRSEMNVSTLELGDSALYLCASSKGPFGRDTQYFGPGTRLTVL.

This clonotype was seen a handful of times. CDR3 region: CASSGTTGELFF. The CDR3 nucleotides read TGCGCCAGCAGCGGTACCACCGGGGAGCTGTTTTTT. The rearrangement links TRBV5-1 to TRBJ2-2; D call uncertain. V gave up 4 bases and J gave up 4 bases, with 5 bases separating them. CDR1 SGHRS and CDR2 YFSETQ come from the germline V gene. This CDR3 has 12 residues. Combining the CDR3 with reference TRBV5-1 and TRBJ2-2 gives the whole variable domain KAGVTQTPRYLIKTRGQQVTLSCSPISGHRSVSWYQQTPGQGLQFLFEYFSETQRNKGNFPGRFSGRQFSNSRSEMNVSTLELGDSALYLCASSGTTGELFFGEGSRLTVL.

This clonotype came up a few times. V gene TRBV4-1 combines with J gene TRBJ1-5, with TRBD1 matching over 7 bases. This CDR3 contains 16 residues. CDR1 and CDR2 (germline): MGHRA, YSYEKL. Trimming cost V 5 bases and J 2 bases; bases outside gene matches: 9. CDR3 coding DNA: TGCGCCAGCAGCGAAACAGGGGTGGGTGGCAATCAGCCCCAGCATTTT. Encoded protein: CASSETGVGGNQPQHF.

This chain links TRBV25-1 with TRBJ1-2; unclear D gene. Germline V CDR1 and CDR2: MGHDK, SYGVNS. The V end was cut by 2 bases, the J end by 4 bases, with 17 bases between. This CDR3 has 16 residues. In DNA form, the CDR3 reads TGTGCCAGCAGTGAAGCCCGGGCAGGCCCGGCCTATGGCTACACCTTC. Translating it yields CASSEARAGPAYGYTF.

Written as DNA, the CDR3 is TGTGCCATCAGTGAGCAGGGTGGAACAGGGGGCCTGTTTTTT. It is translated as CAISEQGGTGGLFF. The chain is built from TRBV10-3 and TRBJ1-4, with 9 bases lining up with TRBD1. J gave up 14 bases and V 2 bases, and 9 bases lay outside the gene matches. The CDR3 spans 14 residues. Germline V gene lookup returns CDR1 ENHRY and CDR2 SYGVKD.

This clonotype was seen ten or more times. The chain has TRBV10-1 and TRBJ2-5; unclear D gene. In germline, CDR1 is WNHNN, CDR2 SYGVQD (reference sequence). Trimming took off 3 bases at V and 5 bases at J, with 4 bases between the two ends. This CDR3 is built from 11 residues. The CDR3 loop is CASSDGETQYF. The CDR3 DNA is TGCGCCAGCAGTGATGGGGAGACCCAGTACTTC.

The chain joins TRBV12-5 to TRBJ2-1, with no clear D. Deletions cut 2 bases from V and 8 bases from J, with 4 bases between. From germline, CDR1 is LGHNT and CDR2 FRNRAP. CDR3 size: 11 residues. CDR3 sequence (DNA): TGTGCTAGTGGTTTGAGTGATGAGCAGTTCTTC. This gives the protein CASGLSDEQFF.

The CDR3 sequence: CASSLQPGTNEKLFF. CDR3 DNA sequence: TGCGCCAGCAGCCTCCAACCGGGAACTAATGAAAAACTGTTTTTT. The chain combines TRBV5-1 with TRBJ1-4, with D hard to call. Trimming stripped 4 bases from V and 1 base from J, with 11 bases between. Looked up from germline, CDR1 is SGHRS and CDR2 is YFSETQ. This CDR3 is built from 15 residues.